The TCR beta chain described here comes from a study of CD8+CD57+ T cells in acquired aplastic anemia. The overall study: Sorted CD4+ and CD8+ cells gave an average of roughly 3.2 ug of DNA. Researchers reported that healthy donors averaged about 11 million reads for CD4+ cells. Study-level results: Both patients and controls carried the same twenty-nine CD8+ CDR3 sequences. Significance was not reached for CD8+ Simpson's diversity between patients and controls.

Profiles of TCR beta VDJ and CDR3 were generated from a genomic DNA template. One entry per CDR3 protein results from TCRdb running MiXCR on the reads. The sample includes approximately 81,000 distinct CDR3 sequences, around 44% of them seen just once. Germline lookup yields CDR1 LNHDA and CDR2 SQIVND (reference sequence). V lost 8 bases, J lost 0 bases, and 13 bases stayed unmatched. CDR3 size: 18 residues. About this clonotype itself: Its specificity is not known.

This sequence joins TRBV19 and TRBJ2-3, with 11 positions matching TRBD2. Sequencing was carried out using sorted CD4+, CD8+, or CD8+CD57+ T cells (not recorded which) from PBMCs. The source is a human donor in good health, serving as a control. The CDR3 region is CASANGVAGGTSTDTQYF. The CDR3 DNA reads as TGTGCCAGTGCTAACGGGGTAGCGGGGGGGACTAGCACAGATACGCAGTATTTT. The full variable domain, with the rest looked up from reference TRBV19 and TRBJ2-3, is DGGITQSPKYLFRKEGQNVTLSCEQNLNHDAMYWYRQDPGQGLRLIYYSQIVNDFQKGDIAEGYSVSREKKESFPLTVTSAQKNPTAFYLCASANGVAGGTSTDTQYFGPGTRLTVL.